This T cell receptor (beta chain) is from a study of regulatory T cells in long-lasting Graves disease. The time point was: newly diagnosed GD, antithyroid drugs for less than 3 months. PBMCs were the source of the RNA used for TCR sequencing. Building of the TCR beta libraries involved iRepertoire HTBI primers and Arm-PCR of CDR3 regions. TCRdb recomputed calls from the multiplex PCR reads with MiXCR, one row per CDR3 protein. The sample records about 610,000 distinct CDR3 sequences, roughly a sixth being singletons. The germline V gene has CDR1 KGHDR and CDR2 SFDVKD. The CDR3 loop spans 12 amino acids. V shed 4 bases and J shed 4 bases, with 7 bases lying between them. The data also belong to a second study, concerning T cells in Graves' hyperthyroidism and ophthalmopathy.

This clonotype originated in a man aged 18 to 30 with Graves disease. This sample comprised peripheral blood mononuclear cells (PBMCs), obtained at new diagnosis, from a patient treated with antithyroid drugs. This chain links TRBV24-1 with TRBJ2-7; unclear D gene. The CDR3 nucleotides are TGTGCCACCAGTGAGGACGGGTACGAGCAGTACTTC. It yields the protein CATSEDGYEQYF.